These T cell receptor beta chains were read from a single sample in a study of cytomegalovirus exposure and HLA in healthy donors. TCRdb's copy holds only in-frame clones and misses some; the assay was immunoSEQ multiplex PCR. The sample has fewer than 95,000 clones, more than 70% seen once; the top ten hold 2% to 2.5%. The sample was PBMCs. These receptors all come from a man aged 18 to 29 in good health and CMV-seronegative. Each CDR3 is given with its conserved first and last residue. The order of the fields is J gene, V gene, clone size, D gene, CDR3 protein, CDR3 DNA. D genes are given only for firm matches. Size is stated for part of the rows, as once, few or many counts, or as a class when the clone is expanded.

>TRBJ1-1|TRBV19|.|.
CASSIRGGNTEAFF
TGTGCCAGTAGTATACGGGGGGGAAACACTGAAGCTTTCTTT
>TRBJ2-1|TRBV27|.|TRBD2
CASSFASGYNEQFF
TGTGCCAGCAGTTTCGCTAGCGGGTACAATGAGCAGTTCTTC
>TRBJ2-3|TRBV18|few|.
CASSLNGGATDTQYF
TGTGCCAGCTCGCTTAACGGGGGAGCCACAGATACGCAGTATTTT
>TRBJ2-7|TRBV5-4|.|.
CASSLQGVSYEQYF
TGTGCCAGCAGCTTGCAAGGGGTCTCCTACGAGCAGTACTTC
>TRBJ2-7|TRBV7-2|.|.
CASSLNPGGSYEQYF
TGTGCCAGCAGCTTGAACCCTGGCGGCTCCTACGAGCAGTACTTC
>TRBJ1-4|TRBV9|once|.
CASGRGFTNEKLFF
TGTGCCAGCGGGAGGGGTTTTACTAATGAAAAACTGTTTTTT
>TRBJ1-5|TRBV7-8|.|TRBD1
CASSQQGAGNQPQHF
TGTGCCAGCAGCCAACAGGGGGCGGGCAATCAGCCCCAGCATTTT
>TRBJ1-5|TRBV6-4|.|.
CATGQDSNQPQHF
TGTGCCACCGGACAAGACAGTAATCAGCCCCAGCATTTT
>TRBJ2-3|TRBV9|.|TRBD2
CASSSGTSGGPTDTQYF
TGTGCCAGCAGCTCTGGGACTAGCGGGGGTCCCACAGATACGCAGTATTTT
>TRBJ2-3|TRBV7-2|.|.
CASSFRSNTDTQYF
TGTGCCAGCAGCTTTCGGTCCAACACAGATACGCAGTATTTT
>TRBJ1-1|TRBV19|.|.
CASSIGFRGISAEAFF
TGTGCCAGTAGTATAGGATTCAGGGGAATATCGGCTGAAGCTTTCTTT
>TRBJ1-5|TRBV7-9|.|TRBD1
CASSVTGGGGQPQHF
TGTGCCAGCAGCGTGACAGGGGGCGGTGGGCAGCCCCAGCATTTT
>TRBJ1-2|TRBV4-1|.|.
CASSPPTGPNYGYTF
TGCGCCAGCAGCCCGCCGACAGGTCCTAACTATGGCTACACCTTC
>TRBJ2-7|TRBV10-3|.|.
CAISAPRGFAGSNVVLNYYEQYF
TGTGCCATCAGTGCGCCCCGGGGTTTTGCCGGGTCGAATGTCGTTTTGAATTACTACGAGCAGTACTTC
>TRBJ1-1|TRBV6-1|once|TRBD1
CASEPRDRANTEAFF
TGTGCCAGCGAGCCACGGGACAGGGCGAACACTGAAGCTTTCTTT
>TRBJ2-7|TRBV6-1|.|.
CATALGGSGRYEQYF
TGTGCCACCGCTCTAGGGGGATCTGGCCGATACGAGCAGTACTTC
>TRBJ2-7|TRBV6-5|.|.
CASRNRQTYYEQYF
TGTGCCAGCAGGAACCGACAGACGTACTACGAGCAGTACTTC
>TRBJ2-7|TRBV10-3|once|.
CAIRRGGGYEQYF
TGTGCCATCAGGCGAGGGGGGGGCTACGAGCAGTACTTC
>TRBJ2-7|TRBV5-6|once|TRBD1
CASRRTGSYEQYF
TGTGCCAGCAGAAGGACAGGGAGCTACGAGCAGTACTTC
>TRBJ2-7|TRBV19|.|.
CASSMSPTSYEQYF
TGTGCCAGTAGTATGTCCCCCACTTCCTACGAGCAGTACTTC
>TRBJ1-1|TRBV4-1|.|.
CASSFEYTEAFF
TGCGCCAGCAGCTTCGAGTACACTGAAGCTTTCTTT
>TRBJ1-1|TRBV7-3|.|.
CASSPGGLRSEAFF
TGTGCCAGCAGCCCAGGAGGCCTGAGGTCTGAAGCTTTCTTT
>TRBJ1-2|TRBV18|.|TRBD1
CASSAQGNYGYTF
TGTGCCAGCTCAGCACAGGGGAACTATGGCTACACCTTC
>TRBJ2-1|TRBV5-1|.|TRBD2
CASSLTSGPNNEQFF
TGCGCCAGCAGCCTTACTAGCGGGCCTAACAATGAGCAGTTCTTC
>TRBJ1-5|TRBV2|.|.
CASRETGYSNQPQHF
TGTGCCAGCAGGGAAACAGGTTATAGCAATCAGCCCCAGCATTTT
>TRBJ1-4|TRBV5-1|.|.
CASSLGAATNEKLFF
TGCGCCAGCAGCTTAGGGGCAGCAACTAATGAAAAACTGTTTTTT
>TRBJ2-1|TRBV9|few|.
CASSEGGASASYNEQFF
TGTGCCAGCAGCGAGGGGGGGGCTAGCGCCTCCTACAATGAGCAGTTCTTC
>TRBJ1-2|TRBV21-1|few|.
CASSKDTPCQPVAPRTNYGYTF
TGTGCCAGCAGCAAAGATACTCCATGCCAGCCGGTAGCTCCCCGTACTAACTATGGCTACACCTTC
>TRBJ2-7|TRBV6-1|.|TRBD1
CASSDMTGVPYEQYF
TGTGCCAGCAGTGATATGACAGGGGTCCCCTACGAGCAGTACTTC
>TRBJ2-7|TRBV12-5|once|.
CASGLVQEQYF
TGTGCTAGTGGTTTGGTACAAGAGCAGTACTTC
>TRBJ2-1|TRBV5-1|.|.
CASSLGTDNEQFF
TGCGCCAGCAGCTTGGGGACAGACAATGAGCAGTTCTTC
>TRBJ2-7|TRBV7-6|.|.
CASSSGQIYEQYF
TGTGCCAGCAGCTCTGGACAGATCTACGAGCAGTACTTC
>TRBJ2-1|TRBV30|few|TRBD2
CAWSVLAGGPNEQFF
TGTGCCTGGAGTGTACTAGCGGGGGGGCCCAATGAGCAGTTCTTC
>TRBJ1-1|TRBV6-5|.|.
CASSYSTVRGDTEAFF
TGTGCCAGCAGTTACTCGACTGTACGGGGTGACACTGAAGCTTTCTTT
>TRBJ1-5|TRBV5-5|few|.
CASSFQGWGSQPQHF
TGTGCCAGCAGCTTCCAGGGTTGGGGTTCACAGCCCCAGCATTTT
>TRBJ2-5|TRBV7-9|.|TRBD2
CASSPYLGGGETQYF
TGTGCCAGCAGCCCATACCTCGGGGGGGGAGAGACCCAGTACTTC
>TRBJ2-2|TRBV11-2|.|TRBD1
CASSKGQGDTGELFF
TGTGCCAGCAGCAAGGGACAGGGGGACACCGGGGAGCTGTTTTTT
>TRBJ1-1|TRBV4-2|few|TRBD1
CASSPRTGATNTEAFF
TGTGCCAGCAGTCCCCGGACAGGGGCCACGAACACTGAAGCTTTCTTT
>TRBJ1-6|TRBV2|.|.
CASSESRVHNSPLHF
TGTGCCAGCAGTGAATCCAGGGTCCATAATTCACCCCTCCACTTT
>TRBJ2-2|TRBV14|.|TRBD1
CASSLRTGQATNTGELFF
TGTGCCAGCAGCCTCCGGACAGGGCAAGCTACCAACACCGGGGAGCTGTTTTTT
>TRBJ1-2|TRBV4-1|few|.
CASSQENTGSNYGYTF
TGCGCCAGCAGCCAAGAGAACACAGGCAGTAACTATGGCTACACCTTC
>TRBJ2-3|TRBV20-1|.|.
CSRGKTDTQYF
TGCAGTCGGGGGAAAACAGATACGCAGTATTTT
>TRBJ1-2|TRBV30|.|.
CAWSVRGVGYTF
TGTGCCTGGAGTGTACGGGGGGTTGGCTACACCTTC
>TRBJ2-7|TRBV5-1|.|.
CASSQTAAPYEQYF
TGCGCCAGCAGCCAGACAGCCGCCCCCTACGAGCAGTACTTC
>TRBJ1-2|TRBV19|once|.
CASETGGGYTF
TGTGCCAGCGAAACGGGGGGTGGCTACACCTTC
>TRBJ1-1|TRBV21-1|.|.
CASSKEGQGNTEAFF
TGTGCCAGCAGCAAAGAAGGACAGGGCAACACTGAAGCTTTCTTT
>TRBJ2-3|TRBV6-6|.|TRBD2
CASSFSGAVTDTQYF
TGTGCCAGCAGCTTTAGCGGGGCCGTCACAGATACGCAGTATTTT
>TRBJ1-1|TRBV7-2|.|.
CASSLAGGRDGAFF
TGTGCCAGCAGCTTAGCGGGGGGGAGGGACGGGGCTTTCTTT
>TRBJ2-2|TRBV5-1|.|TRBD1
CASSPLGTGNTGELFF
TGCGCCAGCAGCCCCCTCGGGACAGGGAACACCGGGGAGCTGTTTTTT
>TRBJ1-5|TRBV25-1|.|.
CASSGQDSNSNQPQHF
TGTGCCAGCAGTGGCCAAGACAGCAATAGCAATCAGCCCCAGCATTTT